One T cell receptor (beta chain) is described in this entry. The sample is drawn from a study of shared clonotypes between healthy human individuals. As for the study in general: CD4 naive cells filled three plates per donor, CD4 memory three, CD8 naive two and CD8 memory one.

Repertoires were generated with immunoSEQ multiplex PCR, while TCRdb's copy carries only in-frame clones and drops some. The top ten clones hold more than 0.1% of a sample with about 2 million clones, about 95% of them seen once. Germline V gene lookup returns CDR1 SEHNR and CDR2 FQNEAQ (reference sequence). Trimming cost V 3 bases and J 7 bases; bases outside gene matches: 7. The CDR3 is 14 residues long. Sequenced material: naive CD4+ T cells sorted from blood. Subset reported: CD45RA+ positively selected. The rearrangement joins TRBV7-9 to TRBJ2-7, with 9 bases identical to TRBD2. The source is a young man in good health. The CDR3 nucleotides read TGTGCCAGCAGCTTGACTAGCGGTTCCTGGGAGCAGTACTTC. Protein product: CASSLTSGSWEQYF.